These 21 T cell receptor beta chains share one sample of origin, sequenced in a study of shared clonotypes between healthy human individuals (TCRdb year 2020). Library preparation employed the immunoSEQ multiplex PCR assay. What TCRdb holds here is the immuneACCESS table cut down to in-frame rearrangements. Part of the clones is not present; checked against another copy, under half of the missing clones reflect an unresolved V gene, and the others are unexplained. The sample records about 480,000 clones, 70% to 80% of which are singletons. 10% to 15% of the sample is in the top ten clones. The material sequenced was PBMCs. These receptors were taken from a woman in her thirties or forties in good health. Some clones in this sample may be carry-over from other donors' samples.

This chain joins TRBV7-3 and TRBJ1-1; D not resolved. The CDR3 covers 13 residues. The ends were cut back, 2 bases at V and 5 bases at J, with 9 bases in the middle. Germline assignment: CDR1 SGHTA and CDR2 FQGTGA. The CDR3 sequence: CASSLRSGTEAFF. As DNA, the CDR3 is TGTGCCAGCAGCTTACGCAGCGGGACTGAAGCTTTCTTT. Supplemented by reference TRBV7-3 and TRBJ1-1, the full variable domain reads GAGVSQTPSNKVTEKGKYVELRCDPISGHTALYWYRQSLGQGPEFLIYFQGTGAADDSGLPNDRFFAVRPEGSVSTLKIQRTERGDSAVYLCASSLRSGTEAFFGQGTRLTVV.

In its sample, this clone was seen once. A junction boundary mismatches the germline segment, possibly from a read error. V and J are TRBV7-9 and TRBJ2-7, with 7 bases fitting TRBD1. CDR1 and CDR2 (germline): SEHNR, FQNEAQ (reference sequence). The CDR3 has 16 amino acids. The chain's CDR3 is CASSYGEPGQPYGQYF. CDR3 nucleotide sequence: TGTGCCAGCAGCTACGGAGAACCGGGACAGCCTTACGGGCAGTACTTC.

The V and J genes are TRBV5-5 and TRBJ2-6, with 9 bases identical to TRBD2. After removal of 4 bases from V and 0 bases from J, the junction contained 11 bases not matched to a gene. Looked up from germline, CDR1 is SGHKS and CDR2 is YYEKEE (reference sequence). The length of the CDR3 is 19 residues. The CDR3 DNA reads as TGTGCCAGCAGCCCTTACATAGCGGGAGTTAGCTCTGGGGCCAACGTCCTGACTTTC. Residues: CASSPYIAGVSSGANVLTF.

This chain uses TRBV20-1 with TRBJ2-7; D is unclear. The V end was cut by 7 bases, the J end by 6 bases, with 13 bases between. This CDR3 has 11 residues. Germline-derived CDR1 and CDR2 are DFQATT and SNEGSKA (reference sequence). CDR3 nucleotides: TGCAGTGGCCAGTCGAACTTCGAGCAGTACTTC. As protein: CSGQSNFEQYF.

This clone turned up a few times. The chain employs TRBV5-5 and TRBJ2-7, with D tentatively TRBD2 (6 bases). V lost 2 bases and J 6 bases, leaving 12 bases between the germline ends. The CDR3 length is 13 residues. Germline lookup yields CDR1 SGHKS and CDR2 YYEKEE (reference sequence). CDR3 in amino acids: CASSFGREAEQYF. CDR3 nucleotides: TGTGCCAGCAGCTTCGGCAGGGAGGCCGAGCAGTACTTC.

CDR3 amino acids: CASSERERNQPQHF. The CDR3 DNA is TGTGCCAGCAGTGAAAGGGAGCGCAATCAGCCCCAGCATTTT. This chain joins TRBV2 and TRBJ1-5; no reliable D call. Germline V lookup: CDR1 SNHLY, CDR2 FYNNEI. This CDR3 comprises 14 residues. Trimming cost V 2 bases and J 2 bases, with 7 bases left between them.

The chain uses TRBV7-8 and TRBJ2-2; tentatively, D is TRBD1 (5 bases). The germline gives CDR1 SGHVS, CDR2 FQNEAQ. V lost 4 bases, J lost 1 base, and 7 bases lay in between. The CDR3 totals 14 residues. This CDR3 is CASSSRENTGELFF. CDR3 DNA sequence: TGTGCCAGCAGCTCCAGGGAGAACACCGGGGAGCTGTTTTTT.

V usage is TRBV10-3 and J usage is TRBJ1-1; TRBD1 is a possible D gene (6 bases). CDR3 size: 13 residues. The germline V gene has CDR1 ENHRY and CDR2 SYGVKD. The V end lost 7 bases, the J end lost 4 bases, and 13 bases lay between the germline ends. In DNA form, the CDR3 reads TGTGCCATCACGGGGGCGGGGAGCACTGAAGCTTTCTTT. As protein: CAITGAGSTEAFF.

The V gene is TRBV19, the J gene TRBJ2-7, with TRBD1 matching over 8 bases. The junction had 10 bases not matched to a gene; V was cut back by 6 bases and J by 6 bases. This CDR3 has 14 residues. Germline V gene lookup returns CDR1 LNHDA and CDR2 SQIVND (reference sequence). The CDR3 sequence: CASRTTGAAFEQYF. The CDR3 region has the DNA TGTGCCAGTAGGACGACAGGGGCCGCGTTCGAGCAGTACTTC.

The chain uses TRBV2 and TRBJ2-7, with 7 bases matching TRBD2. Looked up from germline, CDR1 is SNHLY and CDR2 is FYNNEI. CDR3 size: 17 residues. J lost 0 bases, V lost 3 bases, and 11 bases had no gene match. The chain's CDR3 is CASSDPRGGSSSYEQYF. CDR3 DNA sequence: TGTGCCAGCAGTGACCCCCGAGGCGGGAGCAGCTCCTACGAGCAGTACTTC.

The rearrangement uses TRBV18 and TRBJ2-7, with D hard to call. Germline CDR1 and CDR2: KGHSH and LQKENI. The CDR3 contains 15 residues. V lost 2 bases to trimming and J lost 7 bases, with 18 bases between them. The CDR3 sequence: CASSPEARDNLEQYF. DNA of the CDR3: TGTGCCAGCTCACCAGAGGCTAGAGACAACTTAGAGCAGTACTTC. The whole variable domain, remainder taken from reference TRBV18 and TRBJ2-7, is NAGVMQNPRHLVRRRGQEARLRCSPMKGHSHVYWYRQLPEEGLKFMVYLQKENIIDESGMPKERFSAEFPKEGPSILRIQQVVRGDSAAYFCASSPEARDNLEQYFGPGTRLTVT.

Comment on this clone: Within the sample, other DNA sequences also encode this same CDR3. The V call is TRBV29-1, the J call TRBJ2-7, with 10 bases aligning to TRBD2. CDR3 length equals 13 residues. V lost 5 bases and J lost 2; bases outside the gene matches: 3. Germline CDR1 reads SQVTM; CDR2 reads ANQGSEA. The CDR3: CSVRTSGTYEQYF. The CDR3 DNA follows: TGCAGCGTTAGGACTAGCGGAACCTACGAGCAGTACTTC.

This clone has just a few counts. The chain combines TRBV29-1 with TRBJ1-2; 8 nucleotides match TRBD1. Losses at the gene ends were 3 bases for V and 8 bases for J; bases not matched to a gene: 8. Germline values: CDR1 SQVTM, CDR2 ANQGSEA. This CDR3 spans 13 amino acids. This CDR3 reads CSVDGAGGIGYTF. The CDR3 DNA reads TGCAGCGTTGATGGGGCAGGGGGCATCGGCTACACCTTC.

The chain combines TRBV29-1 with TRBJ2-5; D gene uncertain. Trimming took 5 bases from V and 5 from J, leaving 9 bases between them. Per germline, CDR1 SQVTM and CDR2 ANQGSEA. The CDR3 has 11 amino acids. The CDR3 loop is CSVFGRETQYF. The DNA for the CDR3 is TGCAGCGTTTTCGGGCGGGAGACCCAGTACTTC.

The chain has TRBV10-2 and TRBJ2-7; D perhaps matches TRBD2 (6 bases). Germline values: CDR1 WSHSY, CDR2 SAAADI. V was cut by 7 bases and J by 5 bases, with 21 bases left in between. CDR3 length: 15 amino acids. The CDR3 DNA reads TGCGCCAGCACCCCCCCGCCAGGGACTTGGAACGAGCAGTACTTC. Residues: CASTPPPGTWNEQYF.

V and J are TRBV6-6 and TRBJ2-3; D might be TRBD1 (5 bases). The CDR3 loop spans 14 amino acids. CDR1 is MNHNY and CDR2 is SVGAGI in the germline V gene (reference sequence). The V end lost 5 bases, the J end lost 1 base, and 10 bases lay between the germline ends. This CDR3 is CASSRATGTDTQYF. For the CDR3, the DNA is TGTGCCAGCAGTCGCGCGACAGGCACAGATACGCAGTATTTT.

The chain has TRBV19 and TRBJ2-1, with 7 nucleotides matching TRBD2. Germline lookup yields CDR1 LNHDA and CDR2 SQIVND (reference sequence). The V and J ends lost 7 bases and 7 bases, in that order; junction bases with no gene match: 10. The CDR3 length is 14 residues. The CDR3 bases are TGTGCCAGTACCCCCTCAGCGGGAAGGAATGAGCAGTTCTTC. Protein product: CASTPSAGRNEQFF.

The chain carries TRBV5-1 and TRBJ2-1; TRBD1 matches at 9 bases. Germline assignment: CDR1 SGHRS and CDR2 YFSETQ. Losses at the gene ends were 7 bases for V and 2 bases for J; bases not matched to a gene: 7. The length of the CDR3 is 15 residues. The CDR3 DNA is TGCGCCAGCGGCCCGGGACAGGGACCCTACAATGAGCAGTTCTTC. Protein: CASGPGQGPYNEQFF.

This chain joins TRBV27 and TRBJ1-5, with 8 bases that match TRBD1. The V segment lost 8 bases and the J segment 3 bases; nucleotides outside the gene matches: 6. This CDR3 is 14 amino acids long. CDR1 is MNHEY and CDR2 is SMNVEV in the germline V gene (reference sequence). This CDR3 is CASLDRADNQPQHF. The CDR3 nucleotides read TGTGCCAGCCTGGACAGGGCCGACAATCAGCCCCAGCATTTT.

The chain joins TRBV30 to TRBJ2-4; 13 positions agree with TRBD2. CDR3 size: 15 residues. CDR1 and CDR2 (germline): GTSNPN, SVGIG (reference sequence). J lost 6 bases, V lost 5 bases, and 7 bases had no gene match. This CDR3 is CAWGLAGVMRNIQYF. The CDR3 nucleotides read TGTGCCTGGGGACTAGCGGGAGTAATGAGAAACATTCAGTACTTC.

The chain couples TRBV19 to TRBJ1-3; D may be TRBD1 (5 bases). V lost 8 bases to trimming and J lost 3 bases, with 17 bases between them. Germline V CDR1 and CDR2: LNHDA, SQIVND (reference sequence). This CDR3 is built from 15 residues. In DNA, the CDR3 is TGTGCCAGTCTCCAGGACGGGGCGAGTGGAAACACCATATATTTT. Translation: CASLQDGASGNTIYF.